What follows describes a single T cell receptor beta chain. The antigen is not known. The data are from a study of T-cell reconstitution after alpha-beta-depleted transplantation in children. Study observations and caveats: Approximately two months post-transplant, alpha-beta T cells reportedly originated from several hundred expanded graft clones. After transplant, high TCRbeta diversity at day 60 in some patients arose from surviving recipient T cells and thymic progenitors. Newly produced T cells mostly accounted for T-cell counts and diversity one year post-transplant.

This sample's TCRbeta library carried unique molecular identifier barcodes. TCRdb reprocessed the PCR reads with MiXCR, giving one entry per CDR3 protein. The sample consists of about 310,000 distinct CDR3 sequences, 23% of them appearing once. This specimen was PBMCs, mostly from graft donor cells, taken 180 days after TCRalphabeta/CD19-depleted stem cell transplant. This TCR derives from a male patient between 10 and 17 years old who had a stem cell transplant for acute lymphoblastic leukemia, so the T cells may come from the graft donor.

DNA of the CDR3: TGTGCCAGCAGCTTAGTTTATCTGGCAGGGCGAAGGAACACTGAAGCTTTCTTT. It yields the protein CASSLVYLAGRRNTEAFF. The chain combines TRBV11-2 with TRBJ1-1, with D maybe TRBD1 (5 bases). Trimming took 1 base from V and 1 from J, leaving 19 bases between them. Germline CDR1 and CDR2: SGHAT and FQNNGV. This CDR3 spans 18 amino acids.